The 13 T cell receptor beta chains listed next were all sequenced from one sample in a study of T cell responses to AZD1222 COVID-19 vaccine. Libraries were prepared by immunoSEQ multiplex PCR; TCRdb keeps only in-frame clonotypes and omits some of them. In the table there are about 75,000 clones, approximately 88% of which are singletons. The input for sequencing was peripheral blood, taken 28 days after the second dose of the MenACWY control vaccine. The receptors derive from an adult who received the MenACWY meningococcal vaccine as a control.

The V call is TRBV6-2 or TRBV6-3, the J call TRBJ2-7; the match to TRBD2 covers 9 bases. J lost 4 bases, V lost 4 bases, and 8 bases had no gene match. The CDR3 consists of 15 residues. Germline V gives CDR1 MNHEY, CDR2 SVGEGT. The CDR3 DNA reads as TGTGCCAGCAGTTTATCGGCGGGGGGGCCGTACGAGCAGTACTTC. It yields the protein CASSLSAGGPYEQYF.

The chain links TRBV11-2 to TRBJ2-5, with 8 nucleotides matching TRBD2. Germline lookup yields CDR1 SGHAT and CDR2 FQNNGV. The V and J ends lost 1 base and 2 bases, in that order; junction bases with no gene match: 3. The CDR3 spans 15 residues. The CDR3 sequence is CASSLGGGGQETQYF. The CDR3 DNA reads as TGTGCCAGCAGCTTAGGAGGCGGGGGGCAAGAGACCCAGTACTTC.

This chain links TRBV15 with TRBJ1-1, with 7 bases matching TRBD1. Germline V lookup: CDR1 LNHNV, CDR2 YYDKDF (reference sequence). This CDR3 comprises 14 residues. The ends lost 4 bases at V and 0 bases at J; junction bases unmatched: 2. Here the CDR3 DNA reads TGTGCCACCAGCATAGGGACAGTGAACACTGAAGCTTTCTTT. It specifies CATSIGTVNTEAFF.

The chain employs TRBV3-1 (or the pseudogene TRBV3-2) and TRBJ2-7; no clear D gene. From germline, CDR1 is LGHDT and CDR2 YNNKEL (reference sequence). V lost 1 base to trimming and J lost 4 bases, with 8 bases between them. This CDR3 is built from 13 residues. This CDR3 is CASSQVAEYEQYF. In nucleotides, the CDR3 is TGTGCCAGCAGCCAAGTGGCTGAATACGAGCAGTACTTC.

This clone was seen once. This chain joins TRBV4-2 and TRBJ1-1, with D uncertain. Deletions cut 0 bases from V and 3 bases from J, with 11 bases between. The CDR3 covers 15 residues. Germline assignment: CDR1 LGHNA and CDR2 YNFKEQ. CDR3 sequence (DNA): TGTGCCAGCAGCCAAGAGGACGCCGGGGACACTGAAGCTTTCTTT. This codes for CASSQEDAGDTEAFF.

The V gene is TRBV24-1, the J gene TRBJ2-2; D perhaps matches TRBD1 (5 bases). CDR1 and CDR2 from the germline V gene are KGHDR and SFDVKD. The V and J ends lost 1 base and 7 bases respectively, with 12 bases between them. The CDR3 contains 15 residues. The chain's CDR3 is CATSDFRGANGELFF. CDR3 DNA sequence: TGTGCCACCAGTGATTTTAGGGGCGCGAACGGGGAGCTGTTTTTT.

The chain couples TRBV5-1 to TRBJ2-3; 10 bases align to TRBD2. In germline, CDR1 is SGHRS, CDR2 YFSETQ. J gave up 1 base and V 5 bases, and 4 bases lay outside the gene matches. This CDR3 region has 15 residues. The CDR3 bases are TGCGCCAGCAGGTCTAGCGGGGGACGCACAGATACGCAGTATTTT. Protein: CASRSSGGRTDTQYF. Drawing the rest from reference TRBV5-1 and TRBJ2-3, the complete variable domain is KAGVTQTPRYLIKTRGQQVTLSCSPISGHRSVSWYQQTPGQGLQFLFEYFSETQRNKGNFPGRFSGRQFSNSRSEMNVSTLELGDSALYLCASRSSGGRTDTQYFGPGTRLTVL.

This clone was recorded a few times. This rearrangement joins TRBV6-2 or TRBV6-3 to TRBJ2-7, with a tentative D call TRBD2 (6 bases). This CDR3 is 19 amino acids long. CDR1 and CDR2 from the germline V gene are MNHEY and SVGEGT. V was trimmed by 2 bases and J by 5 bases, leaving 28 bases between them. CDR3 region: CASSYERVNLKTRVDEQYF. The CDR3 DNA reads TGTGCCAGCAGTTACGAGCGGGTCAACCTAAAGACTAGGGTCGACGAGCAGTACTTC.

The chain links TRBV2 to TRBJ2-2; D is uncertain. The germline CDR1 and CDR2 sequences are SNHLY and FYNNEI. Trimming pared 6 bases from V and 6 bases from J, leaving 17 bases between. The CDR3 sequence is 15 residues long. In nucleotides, the CDR3 is TGTGCCAGCAGGCGACCCGGCGGTCTTGCCGGGGAGCTGTTTTTT. Amino acids: CASRRPGGLAGELFF.

The CDR3 loop is CASSFPGREQYF. CDR3 coding DNA: TGTGCCAGCAGCTTCCCAGGGAGGGAGCAGTACTTC. The chain combines TRBV11-3 with TRBJ2-7; tentatively, D is TRBD2 (6 bases). Germline assignment: CDR1 SGHNT and CDR2 YENEEA. The CDR3 has 12 amino acids. V lost 3 bases to trimming and J lost 7 bases, with 10 bases between them.

The chain uses TRBV7-9 and TRBJ1-5; D perhaps matches TRBD1 (5 bases). CDR3 length: 13 amino acids. Germline lookup yields CDR1 SEHNR and CDR2 FQNEAQ (reference sequence). Trimming cost V 4 bases and J 9 bases, with 13 bases left between them. DNA of the CDR3: TGTGCCAGCAGCTCCCAGGGTAATGGGCCCCAGCATTTT. Protein: CASSSQGNGPQHF.

This clone has just a few counts. This chain links TRBV6-6 with TRBJ2-7; a possible D gene is TRBD2 (6 bases). From germline, CDR1 is MNHNY and CDR2 SVGAGI (reference sequence). This CDR3 spans 12 amino acids. Trimming stripped 8 bases from V and 4 bases from J, with 12 bases between. Written as DNA, the CDR3 is TGTGCCAGCGGGGGGACGGAGTACGAGCAGTACTTC. Its protein product is CASGGTEYEQYF.

This clone has a handful of counts. The gene calls are TRBV28 and TRBJ1-1; possible D gene TRBD1, 6 bases. The germline V and J ends were trimmed by 7 bases and 8 bases, with 11 bases remaining between them. CDR1 is MDHEN, CDR2 SYDVKM, per germline. The CDR3 length is 11 residues. This CDR3 reads CASTADREAFF. CDR3 nucleotides: TGTGCCAGCACGGCCGACAGGGAAGCTTTCTTT.